The rows below give T cell receptor beta chains drawn from one sample of a study of cytomegalovirus exposure and HLA in healthy donors. TCRdb's table, derived via immunoSEQ multiplex PCR, lists solely in-frame clones and lacks some. The sample lists about 110,000 clones, about 81% occurring once. The sequenced sample consisted of PBMCs. Every receptor here comes from a man aged 25 to 40 in good health and CMV-seropositive. The CDR3 runs from the conserved cysteine through the conserved F or W. A D gene is named only where the DNA matches it firmly. Some rows mark clone size as missing; the rest say once, few, many or name a class of expanded clone.

D: .; size: .; J: TRBJ1-5; V: TRBV6-1; CDR3: CASSELGGYSNQPQHF; DNA: TGTGCCAGCAGTGAACTCGGCGGGTATAGCAATCAGCCCCAGCATTTT
D: TRBD2; size: few; J: TRBJ2-3; V: TRBV4-2; CDR3: CASSQGGLAGGYTDTQYF; DNA: TGTGCCAGCAGCCAAGGGGGACTAGCGGGGGGCTACACAGATACGCAGTATTTT
D: .; size: .; J: TRBJ1-2; V: TRBV27; CDR3: CASSLGGMGKDGYTF; DNA: TGTGCCAGCAGTTTAGGGGGGATGGGAAAGGATGGCTACACCTTC
D: .; size: .; J: TRBJ2-1; V: TRBV10-2; CDR3: CASSELAEQFF; DNA: TGCGCCAGCAGTGAGCTCGCGGAGCAGTTCTTC
D: .; size: .; J: TRBJ2-4; V: TRBV19; CDR3: CASRWGLLGFGDIQYF; DNA: TGTGCCAGTAGATGGGGACTTCTGGGGTTCGGAGACATTCAGTACTTC
D: .; size: .; J: TRBJ1-2; V: TRBV4-2; CDR3: CASSQGPRGPLDGYTF; DNA: TGTGCCAGCAGCCAAGGACCCAGGGGCCCCTTAGATGGCTACACCTTC
D: .; size: .; J: TRBJ2-7; V: TRBV11-2; CDR3: CASSLDGQGTSYEQYF; DNA: TGTGCCAGCAGCTTAGATGGCCAGGGTACCTCCTACGAGCAGTACTTC
D: TRBD1; size: .; J: TRBJ2-7; V: TRBV30; CDR3: CAWSVQGGRDEQYF; DNA: TGTGCCTGGAGTGTACAGGGGGGCAGGGACGAGCAGTACTTC
D: .; size: .; J: TRBJ1-4; V: TRBV5-1; CDR3: CASRREATNEKLFF; DNA: TGCGCCAGCCGTAGGGAGGCTACTAATGAAAAACTGTTTTTT
D: .; size: .; J: TRBJ2-7; V: TRBV6-1; CDR3: CASSEGLAPYEQYF; DNA: TGTGCCAGCAGTGAAGGCCTAGCCCCCTACGAGCAGTACTTC